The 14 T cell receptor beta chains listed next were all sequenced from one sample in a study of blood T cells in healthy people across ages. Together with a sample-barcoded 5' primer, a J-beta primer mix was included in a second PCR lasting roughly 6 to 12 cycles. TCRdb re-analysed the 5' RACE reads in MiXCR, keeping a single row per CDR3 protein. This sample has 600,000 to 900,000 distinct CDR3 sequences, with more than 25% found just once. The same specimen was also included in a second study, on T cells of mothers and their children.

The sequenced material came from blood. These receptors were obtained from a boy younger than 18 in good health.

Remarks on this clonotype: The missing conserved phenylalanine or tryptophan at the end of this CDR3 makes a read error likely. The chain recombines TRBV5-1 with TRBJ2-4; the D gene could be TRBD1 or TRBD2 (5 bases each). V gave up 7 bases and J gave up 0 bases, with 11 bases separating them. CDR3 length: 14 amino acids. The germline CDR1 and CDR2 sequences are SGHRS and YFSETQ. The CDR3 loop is CASGDGLAKNIQYI. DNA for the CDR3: TGCGCCAGCGGGGACGGTCTAGCCAAAAACATTCAGTACATC.

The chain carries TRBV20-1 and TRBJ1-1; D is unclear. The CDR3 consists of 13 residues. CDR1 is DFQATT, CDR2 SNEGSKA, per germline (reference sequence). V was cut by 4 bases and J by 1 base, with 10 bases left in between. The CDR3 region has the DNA TGCAGTGCTAACACCAGTGAGAACACTGAAGCTTTCTTT. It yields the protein CSANTSENTEAFF.

CDR3 nucleotide sequence: TGTGCCAGCAGCTTCAGGGTGGCCTACAATGAGCAGTTCTTC. Protein sequence: CASSFRVAYNEQFF. The chain employs TRBV13 and TRBJ2-1; D possibly corresponds to TRBD1 (5 bases). Germline CDR1 is PRHDT and CDR2 is FYEKMQ (reference sequence). The CDR3 is 14 residues long. V lost 3 bases to trimming and J lost 2 bases, with 8 bases between them.

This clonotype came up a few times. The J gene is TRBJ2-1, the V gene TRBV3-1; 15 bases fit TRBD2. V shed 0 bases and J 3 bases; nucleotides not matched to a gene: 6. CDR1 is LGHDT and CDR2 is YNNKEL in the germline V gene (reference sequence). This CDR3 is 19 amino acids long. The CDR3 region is CASSQDRTSGGAFYNEQFF. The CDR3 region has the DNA TGTGCCAGCAGCCAAGACCGGACTAGCGGGGGGGCCTTCTACAATGAGCAGTTCTTC.

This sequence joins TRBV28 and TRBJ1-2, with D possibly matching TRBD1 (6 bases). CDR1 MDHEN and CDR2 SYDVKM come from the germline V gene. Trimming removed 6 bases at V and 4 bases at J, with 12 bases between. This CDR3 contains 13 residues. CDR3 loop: CASRTSGVYGYTF. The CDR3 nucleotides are TGTGCCAGCAGGACCTCAGGGGTCTATGGCTACACCTTC.

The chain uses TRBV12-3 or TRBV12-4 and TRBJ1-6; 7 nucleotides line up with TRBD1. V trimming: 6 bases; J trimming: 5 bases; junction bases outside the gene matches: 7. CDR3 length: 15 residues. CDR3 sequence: CASSQLGQNNSPLHF. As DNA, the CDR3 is TGTGCCAGCAGCCAACTGGGACAGAATAATTCACCCCTCCACTTT.

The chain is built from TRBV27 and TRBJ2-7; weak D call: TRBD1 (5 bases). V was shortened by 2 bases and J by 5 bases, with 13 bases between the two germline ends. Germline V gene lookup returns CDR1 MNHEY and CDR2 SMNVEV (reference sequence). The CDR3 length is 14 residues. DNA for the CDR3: TGTGCCAGCAGTTTACGGCAGGGAATCGACGAGCAGTACTTC. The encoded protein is CASSLRQGIDEQYF.

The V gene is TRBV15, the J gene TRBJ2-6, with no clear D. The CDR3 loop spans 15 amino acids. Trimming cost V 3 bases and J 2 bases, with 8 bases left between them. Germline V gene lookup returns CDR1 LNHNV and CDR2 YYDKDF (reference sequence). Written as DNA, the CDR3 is TGTGCCACCAGCAGTCTTGTGCCTGGGGCCAACGTCCTGACTTTC. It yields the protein CATSSLVPGANVLTF.

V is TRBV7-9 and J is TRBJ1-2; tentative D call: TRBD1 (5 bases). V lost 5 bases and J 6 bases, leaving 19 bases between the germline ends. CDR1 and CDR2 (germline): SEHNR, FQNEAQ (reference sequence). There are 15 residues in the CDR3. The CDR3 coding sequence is TGTGCCAGCAGCCGTCCGGTGGGGCCCGTGCATGGCTACACCTTC. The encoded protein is CASSRPVGPVHGYTF.

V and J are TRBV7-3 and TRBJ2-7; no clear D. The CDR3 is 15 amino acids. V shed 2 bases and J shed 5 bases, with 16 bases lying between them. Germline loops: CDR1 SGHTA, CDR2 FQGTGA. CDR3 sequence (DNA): TGTGCCAGCAGCTTATCGCGAGACAATCCCGACGAGCAGTACTTC. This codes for CASSLSRDNPDEQYF.

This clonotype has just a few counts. For the CDR3, the DNA is TGTGCCACCAGCAGCGACCGCGATGAGCAGTTCTTC. Translating it yields CATSSDRDEQFF. This sequence joins TRBV15 and TRBJ2-5; D call uncertain. The assigned J gene may be wrong: the sequence end matches TRBJ2-1 better. Germline lookup yields CDR1 LNHNV and CDR2 YYDKDF (reference sequence). This CDR3 is built from 12 residues.

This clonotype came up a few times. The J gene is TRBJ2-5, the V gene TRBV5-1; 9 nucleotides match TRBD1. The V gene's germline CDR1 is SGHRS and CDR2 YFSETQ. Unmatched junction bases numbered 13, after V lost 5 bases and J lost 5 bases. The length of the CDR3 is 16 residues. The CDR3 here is CASRPGQGRPEETQYF. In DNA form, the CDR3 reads TGCGCCAGCAGACCGGGACAGGGACGACCCGAGGAGACCCAGTACTTC.

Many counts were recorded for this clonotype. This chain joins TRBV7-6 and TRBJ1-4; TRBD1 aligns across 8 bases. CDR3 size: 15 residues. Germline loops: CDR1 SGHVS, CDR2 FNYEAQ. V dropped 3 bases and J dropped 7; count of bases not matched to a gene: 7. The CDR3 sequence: CASSFSGGFGEKLFF. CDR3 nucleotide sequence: TGTGCCAGCAGCTTCTCAGGGGGCTTCGGTGAAAAACTGTTTTTT.

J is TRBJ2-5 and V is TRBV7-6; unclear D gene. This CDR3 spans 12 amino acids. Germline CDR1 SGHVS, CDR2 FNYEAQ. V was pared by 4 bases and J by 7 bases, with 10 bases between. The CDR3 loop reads CASSWVSGTQYF. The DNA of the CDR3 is TGTGCCAGCAGCTGGGTTTCGGGGACCCAGTACTTC.